This TCR beta chain was profiled in a study of shared clonotypes between healthy human individuals. The study ran the assay at deep level. Produced via immunoSEQ multiplex PCR; TCRdb's table is partial and in-frame only. Of nearly 2 million clones listed, about 95% are singletons. Worth noting for this clone: Antigen: not known.

General observations from the study: Naive subsets, compared against memory subsets, generally had larger estimated richness values. Blood alone was sampled, and tissue repertoires likely differ.

Only CD45RO-negative cells positively selected for CCR7 counted as naive CD8 cells, so terminally differentiated effector memory CD45RA+ cells were excluded. There were only Caucasian adults among the donors, and all lived in Nashville, Tennessee. Input material: naive CD8+ T cells sorted from blood. The TCR sequence derives from a man aged 18-30 years in good health.

CDR3: CASSQLRPGELFF. DNA for the CDR3: TGCGCCAGCAGCCAACTTCGGCCCGGGGAGCTGTTTTTT. The rearrangement uses TRBV4-1 and TRBJ2-2; D ambiguous. This CDR3 spans 13 amino acids. Per the germline V gene, CDR1 is MGHRA and CDR2 is YSYEKL. V was pared by 2 bases and J by 6 bases, with 7 bases between.